The 20 T cell receptor beta chains listed next were all sequenced from one sample in a study of beta chain features in type 1 diabetes. Reverse transcribing all isolated RNA meant expressed TCRB transcripts were sequenced. The protocol was immunoSEQ multiplex PCR, while the TCRdb copy is restricted to in-frame clones and leaves out a portion. Of some 150,000 clones in the sample, about 44% were seen once. Material for sequencing was Tregs from blood. Every receptor here comes from a man aged 18 to 30 in good health.

The chain couples TRBV30 to TRBJ2-7; TRBD1 might be the D (5 bases). Trimming took off 7 bases at V and 3 bases at J, with 13 bases between the two ends. The CDR3 spans 12 residues. Germline assignment: CDR1 GTSNPN and CDR2 SVGIG (reference sequence). Here the CDR3 reads CAFRDSYYEQYF. CDR3 in DNA: TGTGCCTTTCGAGACAGTTACTACGAGCAGTACTTC.

This clone was seen a handful of times. The gene calls are TRBV7-2 and TRBJ1-6; D is unresolved. V was pared by 5 bases and J by 4 bases, with 21 bases between. Germline CDR1 reads SGHTA; CDR2 reads FQGNSA. The CDR3 is 18 residues long. CDR3 region: CASSARGGSAVYNSPLHF. In DNA form, the CDR3 reads TGTGCCAGCAGCGCTCGAGGTGGCAGCGCCGTTTATAATTCACCCCTCCACTTT. Full variable domain (rest looked up from reference TRBV7-2 and TRBJ1-6): GAGVSQSPSNKVTEKGKDVELRCDPISGHTALYWYRQSLGQGLEFLIYFQGNSAPDKSGLPSDRFSAERTGGSVSTLTIQRTQQEDSAVYLCASSARGGSAVYNSPLHFGNGTRLTVT.

This sequence joins TRBV25-1 and TRBJ2-1, with 9 positions matching TRBD1. Germline CDR1 MGHDK, CDR2 SYGVNS. Trimming removed 7 bases from V and 4 bases from J; junction bases left unmatched: 8. The CDR3 totals 15 residues. Written as DNA, the CDR3 is TGTGCCAGCACGTCCCGGGACAGGGAATACAATGAGCAGTTCTTC. Residues: CASTSRDREYNEQFF.

The gene calls are TRBV6-6 and TRBJ2-4; 10 bases map to TRBD2. The CDR3 consists of 12 residues. The V segment lost 8 bases and the J segment 6 bases; nucleotides outside the gene matches: 1. Germline CDR1 is MNHNY and CDR2 is SVGAGI (reference sequence). For the CDR3, the DNA is TGTGCCAGCTTAGCGGGAGGAAACATTCAGTACTTC. Protein: CASLAGGNIQYF.

This rearrangement joins TRBV28 to TRBJ1-1; TRBD1 matches 9 bases. The CDR3 loop spans 15 amino acids. Germline assignment: CDR1 MDHEN and CDR2 SYDVKM. With 8 bases clipped from V and 5 bases from J, the junction kept 12 bases outside the gene matches. The CDR3 region has the DNA TGTGCCAGCGTCGGTTTCTGGACAGGGGCGACTGAAGCTTTCTTT. It translates to CASVGFWTGATEAFF.

V is TRBV29-1 and J is TRBJ1-1; 7 bases map to TRBD1. Germline V gene lookup returns CDR1 SQVTM and CDR2 ANQGSEA. The CDR3 totals 14 residues. Losses at the gene ends were 7 bases for V and 5 bases for J; bases not matched to a gene: 13. The CDR3 reads CSGKTGRLRTEAFF. CDR3 DNA: TGCAGCGGGAAGACAGGGCGGTTGAGAACTGAAGCTTTCTTT.

The genes are TRBV5-1 and TRBJ1-4; 7 bases are a match to TRBD1. Germline V gene lookup returns CDR1 SGHRS and CDR2 YFSETQ. This CDR3 has 15 residues. V was pared by 4 bases and J by 0 bases, with 3 bases of the junction left unmatched. The CDR3 nucleotides are TGCGCCAGCAGCGAGACAGGGACAACTAATGAAAAACTGTTTTTT. Translation gives CASSETGTTNEKLFF.

The chain uses TRBV29-1 and TRBJ2-7; 11 nucleotides match TRBD1. Germline-derived CDR1 and CDR2 are SQVTM and ANQGSEA. After removal of 7 bases from V and 6 bases from J, the junction contained 11 bases not matched to a gene. The CDR3 consists of 14 residues. The CDR3 region is CSGAGGTGGGEQYF. The CDR3 coding sequence is TGCAGCGGGGCTGGTGGGACAGGGGGTGGCGAGCAGTACTTC.

The rearrangement uses TRBV4-2 and TRBJ2-5, with 9 bases aligning to TRBD1. Judging by the DNA end, TRBJ2-7 fits better; the J call may be wrong. Germline assignment: CDR1 LGHNA and CDR2 YNFKEQ. The CDR3 length is 18 residues. CDR3 sequence (DNA): TGTGCCAGCAGCCAAGATTCAGGACAGGGGACTCGGACCTACGAGCAGTACTTC. Protein product: CASSQDSGQGTRTYEQYF.

V is TRBV6-1 and J is TRBJ2-6; D may be TRBD2 (6 bases). CDR3 size: 15 residues. Germline assignment: CDR1 MNHNS and CDR2 SASEGT. The V end lost 4 bases, the J end lost 2 bases, and 9 bases lay between the germline ends. CDR3 coding DNA: TGTGCCAGCAGTGGGTGGGGGGCTGGGGCCAACGTCCTGACTTTC. Encoded protein: CASSGWGAGANVLTF.

This chain uses TRBV18 with TRBJ1-2; TRBD1 matches 8 bases. This CDR3 comprises 13 residues. Losses at the gene ends were 6 bases for V and 2 bases for J; bases not matched to a gene: 2. From germline, CDR1 is KGHSH and CDR2 LQKENI. CDR3 sequence (DNA): TGTGCCAGCTCCTGGACAGGGAACTATGGCTACACCTTC. Translation: CASSWTGNYGYTF.

This clone has a handful of counts. The chain links TRBV5-1 to TRBJ2-3; 8 bases align to TRBD1. V dropped 4 bases and J dropped 0; count of bases not matched to a gene: 4. The CDR3 sequence is 15 residues long. The germline V gene has CDR1 SGHRS and CDR2 YFSETQ. The CDR3 DNA reads as TGCGCCAGCAGCCCCCGGACAGGGAGCACAGATACGCAGTATTTT. Translating gives CASSPRTGSTDTQYF.

This clone was detected only a few times. The V call is TRBV6-6, the J call TRBJ2-3, with D possibly being TRBD1 (6 bases). The CDR3 runs to 14 residues. In germline, CDR1 is MNHNY, CDR2 SVGAGI (reference sequence). The V gene lost 3 bases and the J gene lost 3 bases, with 10 bases spanning the gap. CDR3: CASSYAGVTDTQYF. Here the CDR3 DNA reads TGTGCCAGCAGTTATGCAGGGGTTACAGATACGCAGTATTTT.

The chain recombines TRBV6-5 with TRBJ1-2, with D possibly TRBD1 on 6 matching bases. The germline V gene encodes CDR1 MNHEY and CDR2 SVGAGI. CDR3 length: 15 amino acids. Trimming removed 0 bases at V and 2 bases at J, with 10 bases between. CDR3 sequence (DNA): TGTGCCAGCAGTTACTCGCGGGGGGCGAACTATGGCTACACCTTC. Translation: CASSYSRGANYGYTF.

The gene calls are TRBV5-6 and TRBJ2-1, with 12 bases aligning to TRBD2. Trimming at V came to 5 bases and at J to 7 bases, leaving 7 bases not matched to a gene. The CDR3 has 15 residues. Germline CDR1 reads SGHDT; CDR2 reads YYEEEE. CDR3 loop: CASSFGLAGMNEQFF. CDR3 sequence (DNA): TGTGCCAGCAGTTTTGGACTAGCGGGGATGAATGAGCAGTTCTTC.

About this clone: At the DNA level, this CDR3 is encoded by other sequences in the same sample as well. The chain links TRBV7-2 to TRBJ2-7, with TRBD1 matching 8 bases. Germline assignment: CDR1 SGHTA and CDR2 FQGNSA. The CDR3 has 13 amino acids. The trim removed 2 bases at V and 4 bases at J, leaving 1 base unmatched. CDR3 sequence: CASSLYRGYEQYF. The DNA for the CDR3 is TGTGCCAGCAGCTTATACAGGGGGTACGAGCAGTACTTC. Together with reference TRBV7-2 and TRBJ2-7, the CDR3 gives the full variable domain: GAGVSQSPSNKVTEKGKDVELRCDPISGHTALYWYRQSLGQGLEFLIYFQGNSAPDKSGLPSDRFSAERTGGSVSTLTIQRTQQEDSAVYLCASSLYRGYEQYFGPGTRLTVT.

This clone turned up a few times. The chain recombines TRBV28 with TRBJ2-7, with D perhaps TRBD2 (5 bases). Looked up from germline, CDR1 is MDHEN and CDR2 is SYDVKM. The CDR3 is 14 amino acids. Trimming shortened V by 3 bases and J by 4 bases, and 13 bases separated the two germline ends. The CDR3 loop is CASSLAGGGYEQYF. The CDR3 nucleotides read TGTGCCAGCAGTTTGGCAGGCGGAGGTTACGAGCAGTACTTC.

This clone was seen more than once but under ten times. The chain recombines TRBV5-1 with TRBJ1-1; unclear D gene. Trimming pared 4 bases from V and 1 base from J, leaving 8 bases between. The CDR3 is made up of 13 amino acids. The germline V gene encodes CDR1 SGHRS and CDR2 YFSETQ. CDR3 nucleotides: TGCGCCAGCAGCCCCCGGGGGAACACTGAAGCTTTCTTT. It specifies CASSPRGNTEAFF.

The chain couples TRBV14 to TRBJ2-7; 7 nucleotides match TRBD2. CDR3 length: 16 amino acids. Trimming at V came to 2 bases and at J to 3 bases, leaving 10 bases not matched to a gene. Germline V gives CDR1 SGHDN, CDR2 FVKESK. CDR3 DNA: TGTGCCAGCAGCCAATACCCCCAGCGGGGTTACTACGAGCAGTACTTC. This gives the protein CASSQYPQRGYYEQYF.

V usage is TRBV30 and J usage is TRBJ1-2; no clear D. This CDR3 spans 13 amino acids. Trimming removed 0 bases at V and 2 bases at J, with 7 bases between. In germline, CDR1 is GTSNPN, CDR2 SVGIG (reference sequence). CDR3 DNA: TGTGCCTGGAGTGTACCTGAGAACTATGGCTACACCTTC. Translating it yields CAWSVPENYGYTF. The complete variable domain, with remaining parts taken from reference TRBV30 and TRBJ1-2, reads SQTIHQWPATLVQPVGSPLSLECTVEGTSNPNLYWYRQAAGRGLQLLFYSVGIGQISSEVPQNLSASRPQDRQFILSSKKLLLSDSGFYLCAWSVPENYGYTFGSGTRLTVV.